This T cell receptor beta chain was captured by sequencing in a study of blood T cell repertoires in COVID-19. Study overall: T cells, B-cell-depleted T cells, or PBMCs supplied cDNA or gDNA.

Original processing methods: For nucleated cells, counts were estimated from reference gene primer amplification. The data were produced by immunoSEQ multiplex PCR, yet TCRdb's version contains in-frame clones alone and is incomplete. That table is the source of V, J and clone size, and D and trimming were worked out from the DNA. The sample lists fewer than 350,000 clones; 75% to 90% were seen once. The participants were between about 18 and 90 years old and came from 20 to 30 US areas. Assignments of participants to cohorts depended upon their own reported clinical history. The CDR3 runs to 19 residues. Germline CDR1 SEHNR, CDR2 FQNEAQ (reference sequence). V gave up 4 bases and J gave up 5 bases, with 27 bases separating them.

The genes are TRBV7-9 and TRBJ2-1; a weak D match, TRBD1 (6 bases). The sequence was collected from a woman in her twenties or thirties who had been exposed to COVID-19. Sequenced input: PBMCs or T cells enriched from blood (not recorded which). The CDR3 protein is CASSSRQLVSGVQDNEQFF. The DNA for the CDR3 is TGTGCCAGCAGCTCTCGACAGTTGGTGTCAGGGGTTCAAGACAATGAGCAGTTCTTC.